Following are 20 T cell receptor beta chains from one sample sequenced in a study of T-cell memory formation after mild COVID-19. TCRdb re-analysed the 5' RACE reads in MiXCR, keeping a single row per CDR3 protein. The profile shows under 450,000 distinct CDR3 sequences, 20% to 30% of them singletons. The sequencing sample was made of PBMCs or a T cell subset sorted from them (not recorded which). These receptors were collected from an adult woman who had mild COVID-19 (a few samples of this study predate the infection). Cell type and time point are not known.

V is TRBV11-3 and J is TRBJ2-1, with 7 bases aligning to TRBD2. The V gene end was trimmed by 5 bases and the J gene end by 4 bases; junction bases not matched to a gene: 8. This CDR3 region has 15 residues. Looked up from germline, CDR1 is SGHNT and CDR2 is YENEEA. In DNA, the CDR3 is TGTGCCAGCAGCCCGCTAGGTAGCGGGTACAATGAGCAGTTCTTC. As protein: CASSPLGSGYNEQFF.

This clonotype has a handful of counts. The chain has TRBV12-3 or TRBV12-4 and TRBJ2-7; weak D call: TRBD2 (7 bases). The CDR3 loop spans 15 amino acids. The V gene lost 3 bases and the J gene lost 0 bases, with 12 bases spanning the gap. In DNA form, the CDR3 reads TGTGCCAGCAGTTTCGCGGGGGCCGGCTCCTACGAGCAGTACTTC. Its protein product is CASSFAGAGSYEQYF.

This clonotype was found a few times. The CDR3 spells CASSRGGASNGYTF. The CDR3, as DNA: TGTGCCAGCAGCAGGGGGGGAGCTAGTAATGGCTACACCTTC. The V gene is TRBV12-3 or TRBV12-4, the J gene TRBJ1-2, with TRBD1 identical over 7 bases. The V and J ends lost 6 bases and 6 bases, in that order; junction bases with no gene match: 10. The CDR3 runs to 14 residues.

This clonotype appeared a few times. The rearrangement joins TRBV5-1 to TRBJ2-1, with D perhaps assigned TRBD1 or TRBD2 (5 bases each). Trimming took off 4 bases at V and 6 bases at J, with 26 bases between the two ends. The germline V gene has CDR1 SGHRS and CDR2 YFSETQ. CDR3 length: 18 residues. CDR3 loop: CASSPDWFPAKGSNEQFF. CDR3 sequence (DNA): TGCGCCAGCAGCCCGGACTGGTTCCCCGCTAAGGGGAGCAATGAGCAGTTCTTC.

CDR3: CSARDPAGEKNIQYF. The DNA for the CDR3 is TGCAGTGCTAGAGATCCGGCGGGGGAAAAAAACATTCAGTACTTC. The rearrangement uses TRBV20-1 and TRBJ2-4; 7 positions agree with TRBD2. From germline, CDR1 is DFQATT and CDR2 SNEGSKA (reference sequence). V lost 0 bases, J lost 4 bases, and 6 bases stayed unmatched. This CDR3 comprises 15 residues.

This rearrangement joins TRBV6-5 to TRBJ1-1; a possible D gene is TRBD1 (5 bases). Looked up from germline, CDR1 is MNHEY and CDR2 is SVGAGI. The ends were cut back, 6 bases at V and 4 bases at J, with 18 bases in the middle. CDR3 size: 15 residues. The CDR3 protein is CASRTHGTGTTEAFF. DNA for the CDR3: TGTGCCAGCAGAACCCACGGGACTGGGACCACTGAAGCTTTCTTT.

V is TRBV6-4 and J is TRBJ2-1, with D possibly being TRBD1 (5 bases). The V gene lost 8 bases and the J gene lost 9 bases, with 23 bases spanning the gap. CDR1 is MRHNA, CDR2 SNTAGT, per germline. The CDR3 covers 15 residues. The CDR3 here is CASSQDGLNQGEQFF. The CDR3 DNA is TGTGCCAGCTCCCAAGATGGGCTAAATCAGGGTGAGCAGTTCTTC.

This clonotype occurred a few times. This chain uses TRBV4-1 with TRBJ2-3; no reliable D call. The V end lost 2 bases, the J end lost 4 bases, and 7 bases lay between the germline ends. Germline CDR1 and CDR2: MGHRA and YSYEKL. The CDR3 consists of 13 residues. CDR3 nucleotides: TGCGCCAGCAGCCAATCACCGGCAGATACGCAGTATTTT. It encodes CASSQSPADTQYF.

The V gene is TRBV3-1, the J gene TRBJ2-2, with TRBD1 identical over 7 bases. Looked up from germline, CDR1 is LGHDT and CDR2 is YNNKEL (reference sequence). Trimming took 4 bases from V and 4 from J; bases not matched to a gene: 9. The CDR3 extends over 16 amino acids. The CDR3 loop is CASSPNVAGGTGELFF. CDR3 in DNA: TGTGCCAGCAGCCCGAACGTGGCAGGGGGCACCGGGGAGCTGTTTTTT.

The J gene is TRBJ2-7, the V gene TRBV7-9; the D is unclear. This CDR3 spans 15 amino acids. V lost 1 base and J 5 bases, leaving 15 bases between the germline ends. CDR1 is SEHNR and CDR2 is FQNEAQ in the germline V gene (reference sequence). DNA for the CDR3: TGTGCCAGCAGCTTAGTGGCTGGGGAAGAAAACGAGCAGTACTTC. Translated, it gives CASSLVAGEENEQYF.

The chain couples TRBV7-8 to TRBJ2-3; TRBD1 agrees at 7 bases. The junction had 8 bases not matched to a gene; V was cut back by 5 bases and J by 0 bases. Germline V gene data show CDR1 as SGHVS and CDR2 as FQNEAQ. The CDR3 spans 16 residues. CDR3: CASSLGTAISTDTQYF. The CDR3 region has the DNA TGTGCCAGCAGCCTAGGGACAGCGATTAGCACAGATACGCAGTATTTT.

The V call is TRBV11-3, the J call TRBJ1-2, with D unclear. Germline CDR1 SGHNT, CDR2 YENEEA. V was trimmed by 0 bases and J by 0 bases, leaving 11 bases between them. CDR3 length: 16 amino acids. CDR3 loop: CASSLDLGRANYGYTF. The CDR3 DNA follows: TGTGCCAGCAGCTTAGATTTGGGCAGAGCTAACTATGGCTACACCTTC. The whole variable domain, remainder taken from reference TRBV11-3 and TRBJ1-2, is EAGVVQSPRYKIIEKKQPVAFWCNPISGHNTLYWYLQNLGQGPELLIRYENEEAVDDSQLPKDRFSAERLKGVDSTLKIQPAELGDSAVYLCASSLDLGRANYGYTFGSGTRLTVV.

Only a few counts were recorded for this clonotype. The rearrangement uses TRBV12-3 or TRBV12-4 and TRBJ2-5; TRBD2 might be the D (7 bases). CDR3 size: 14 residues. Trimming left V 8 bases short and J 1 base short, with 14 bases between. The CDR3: CASSNRGAQETQYF. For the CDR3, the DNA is TGTGCCAGCTCCAATCGGGGGGCCCAAGAGACCCAGTACTTC.

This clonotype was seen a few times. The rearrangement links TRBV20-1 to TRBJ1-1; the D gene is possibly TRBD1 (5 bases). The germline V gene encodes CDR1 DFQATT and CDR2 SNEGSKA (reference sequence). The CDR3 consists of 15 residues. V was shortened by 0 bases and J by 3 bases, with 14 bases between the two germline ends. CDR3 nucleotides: TGCAGTGCTAGAGATCCCACAACGGGGCACACTGAAGCTTTCTTT. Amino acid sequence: CSARDPTTGHTEAFF.

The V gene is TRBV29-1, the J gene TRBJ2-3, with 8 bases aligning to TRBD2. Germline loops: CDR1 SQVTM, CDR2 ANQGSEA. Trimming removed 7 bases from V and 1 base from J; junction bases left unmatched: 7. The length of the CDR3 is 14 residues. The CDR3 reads CSARRAGGTDTQYF. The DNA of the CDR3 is TGCAGCGCACGCCGAGCGGGAGGCACAGATACGCAGTATTTT.

For the CDR3, the DNA is TGCAGCGTCGTGACTAGCGGGGGCACCGGGGAGCTGTTTTTT. It specifies CSVVTSGGTGELFF. The chain carries TRBV29-1 and TRBJ2-2; 12 nucleotides agree with TRBD2. The V gene end was trimmed by 6 bases and the J gene end by 4 bases; junction bases not matched to a gene: 3. The CDR3 is made up of 14 amino acids. From germline, CDR1 is SQVTM and CDR2 ANQGSEA.

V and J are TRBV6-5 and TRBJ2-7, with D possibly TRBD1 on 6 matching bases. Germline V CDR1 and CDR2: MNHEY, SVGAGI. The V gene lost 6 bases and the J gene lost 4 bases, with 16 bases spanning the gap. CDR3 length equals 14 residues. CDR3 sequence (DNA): TGTGCCAGCAGCTCCGGGACACCTATTTACGAGCAGTACTTC. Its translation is CASSSGTPIYEQYF.

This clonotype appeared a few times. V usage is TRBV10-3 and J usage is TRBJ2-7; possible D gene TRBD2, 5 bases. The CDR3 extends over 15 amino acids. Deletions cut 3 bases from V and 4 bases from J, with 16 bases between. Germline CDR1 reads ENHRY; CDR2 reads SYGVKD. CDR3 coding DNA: TGTGCCATCAGTGATCCCGGGATCCAGCCTTACGAGCAGTACTTC. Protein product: CAISDPGIQPYEQYF.

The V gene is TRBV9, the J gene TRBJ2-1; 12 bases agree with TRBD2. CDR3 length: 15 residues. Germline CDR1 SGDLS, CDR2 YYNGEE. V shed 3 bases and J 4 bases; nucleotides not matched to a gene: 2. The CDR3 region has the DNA TGTGCCAGCAGCGAAACTAGCGGGGGGTACAATGAGCAGTTCTTC. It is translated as CASSETSGGYNEQFF.

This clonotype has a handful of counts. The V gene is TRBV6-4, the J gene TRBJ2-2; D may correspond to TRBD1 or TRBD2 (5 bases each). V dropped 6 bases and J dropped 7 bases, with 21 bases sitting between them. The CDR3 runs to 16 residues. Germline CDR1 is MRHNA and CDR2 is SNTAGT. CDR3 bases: TGTGCCAGCAGAAAGACAGCCGGGATAACCAGCGGGGAGCTGTTTTTT. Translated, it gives CASRKTAGITSGELFF.